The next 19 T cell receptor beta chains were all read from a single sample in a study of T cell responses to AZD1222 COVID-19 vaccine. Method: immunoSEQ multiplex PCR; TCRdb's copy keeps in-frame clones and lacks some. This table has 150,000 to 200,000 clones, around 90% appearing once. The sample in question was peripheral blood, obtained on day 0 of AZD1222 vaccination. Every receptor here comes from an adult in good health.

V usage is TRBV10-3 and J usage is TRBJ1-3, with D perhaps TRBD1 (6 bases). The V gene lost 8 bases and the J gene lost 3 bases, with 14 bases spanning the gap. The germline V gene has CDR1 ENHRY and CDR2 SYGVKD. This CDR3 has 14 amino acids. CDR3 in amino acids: CAIGPQGNGNTIYF. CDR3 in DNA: TGTGCCATCGGACCACAGGGTAATGGAAACACCATATATTTT.

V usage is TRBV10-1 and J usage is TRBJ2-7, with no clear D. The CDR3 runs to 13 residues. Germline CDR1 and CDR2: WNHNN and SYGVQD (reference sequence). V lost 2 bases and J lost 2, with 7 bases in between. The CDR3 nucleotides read TGCGCCAGCAGTGAGGGCCTCACCTACGAGCAGTACTTC. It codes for CASSEGLTYEQYF.

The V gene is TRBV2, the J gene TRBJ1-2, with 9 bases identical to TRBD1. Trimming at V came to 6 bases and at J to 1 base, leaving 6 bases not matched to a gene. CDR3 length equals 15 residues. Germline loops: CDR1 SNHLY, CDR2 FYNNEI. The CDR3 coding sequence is TGTGCCAGCAGCTTCACGGACAGGGGTAACTATGGCTACACCTTC. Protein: CASSFTDRGNYGYTF.

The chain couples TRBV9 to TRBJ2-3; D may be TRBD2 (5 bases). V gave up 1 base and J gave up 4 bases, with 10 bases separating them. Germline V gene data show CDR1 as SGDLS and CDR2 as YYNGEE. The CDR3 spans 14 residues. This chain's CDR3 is CASSVQAGADTQYF. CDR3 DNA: TGTGCCAGCAGCGTACAAGCCGGGGCAGATACGCAGTATTTT.

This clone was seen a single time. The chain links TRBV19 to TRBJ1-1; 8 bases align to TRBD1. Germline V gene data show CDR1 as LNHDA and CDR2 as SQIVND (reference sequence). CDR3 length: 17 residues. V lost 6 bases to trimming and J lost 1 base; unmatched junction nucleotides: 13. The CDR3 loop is CASRSGSRGRGNTEAFF. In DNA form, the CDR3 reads TGTGCCAGTAGGTCGGGGAGCAGGGGGCGCGGGAACACTGAAGCTTTCTTT.

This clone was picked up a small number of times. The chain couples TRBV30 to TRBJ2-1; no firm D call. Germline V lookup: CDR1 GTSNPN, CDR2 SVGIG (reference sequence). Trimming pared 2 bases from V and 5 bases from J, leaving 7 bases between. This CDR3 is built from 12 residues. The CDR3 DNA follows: TGTGCCTGGAGTTTTGTTCACAATGAGCAGTTCTTC. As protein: CAWSFVHNEQFF.

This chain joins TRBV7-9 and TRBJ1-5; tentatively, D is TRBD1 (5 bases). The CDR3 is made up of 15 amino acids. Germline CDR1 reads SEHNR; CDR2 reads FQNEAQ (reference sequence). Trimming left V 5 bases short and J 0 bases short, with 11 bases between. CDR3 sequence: CASSLDGHSNQPQHF. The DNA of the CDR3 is TGTGCCAGCAGCCTCGACGGACATAGCAATCAGCCCCAGCATTTT.

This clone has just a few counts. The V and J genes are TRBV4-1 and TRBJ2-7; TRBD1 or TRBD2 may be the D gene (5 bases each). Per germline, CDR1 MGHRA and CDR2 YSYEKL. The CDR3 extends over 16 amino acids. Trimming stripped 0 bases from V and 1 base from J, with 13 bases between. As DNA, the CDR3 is TGCGCCAGCAGCCAAGAACGGGACCCCCTTTCCTACGAGCAGTACTTC. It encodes CASSQERDPLSYEQYF.

The CDR3 region has the DNA TGTGCCAGCTCACCGCAAAGGGACTTAGCCTACGAGCAGTACTTC. Translating it yields CASSPQRDLAYEQYF. The chain is built from TRBV18 and TRBJ2-7; TRBD2 might be the D (6 bases). Per germline, CDR1 KGHSH and CDR2 LQKENI. There are 15 residues in the CDR3. Between the trimmed V and J ends, which lost 3 bases and 2 bases, there was a span of 14 bases.

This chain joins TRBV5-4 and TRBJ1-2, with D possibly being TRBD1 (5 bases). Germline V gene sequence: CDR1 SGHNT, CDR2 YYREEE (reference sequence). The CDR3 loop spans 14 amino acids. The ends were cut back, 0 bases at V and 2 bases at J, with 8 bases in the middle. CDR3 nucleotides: TGTGCCAGCAGCTTGGATTCAGGGAACTATGGCTACACCTTC. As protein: CASSLDSGNYGYTF.

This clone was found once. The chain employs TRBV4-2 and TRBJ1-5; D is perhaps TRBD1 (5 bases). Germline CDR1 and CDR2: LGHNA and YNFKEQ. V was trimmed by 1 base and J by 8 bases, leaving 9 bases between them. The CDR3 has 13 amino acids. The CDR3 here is CASSQGGPKPQHF. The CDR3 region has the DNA TGTGCCAGCAGCCAAGGGGGCCCGAAGCCCCAGCATTTT.

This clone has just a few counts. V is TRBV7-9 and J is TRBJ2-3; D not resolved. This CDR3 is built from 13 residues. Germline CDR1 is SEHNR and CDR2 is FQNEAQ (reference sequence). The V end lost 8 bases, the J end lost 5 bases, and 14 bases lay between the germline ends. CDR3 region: CASRKGSGDTQYF. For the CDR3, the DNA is TGTGCCAGCCGGAAAGGGTCGGGAGATACGCAGTATTTT.

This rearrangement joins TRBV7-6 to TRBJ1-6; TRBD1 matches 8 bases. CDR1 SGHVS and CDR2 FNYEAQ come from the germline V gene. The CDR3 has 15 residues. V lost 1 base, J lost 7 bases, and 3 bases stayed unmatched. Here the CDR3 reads CASSLGQGPNSPLHF. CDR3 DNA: TGTGCCAGCAGCTTAGGACAGGGGCCAAATTCACCCCTCCACTTT.

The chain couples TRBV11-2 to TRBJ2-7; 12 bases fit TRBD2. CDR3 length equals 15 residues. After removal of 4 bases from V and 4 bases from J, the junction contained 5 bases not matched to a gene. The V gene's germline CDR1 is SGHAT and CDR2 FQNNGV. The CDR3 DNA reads TGTGCCAGCAGCTCGACTAGCGGGAGCTATTACGAGCAGTACTTC. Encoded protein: CASSSTSGSYYEQYF.

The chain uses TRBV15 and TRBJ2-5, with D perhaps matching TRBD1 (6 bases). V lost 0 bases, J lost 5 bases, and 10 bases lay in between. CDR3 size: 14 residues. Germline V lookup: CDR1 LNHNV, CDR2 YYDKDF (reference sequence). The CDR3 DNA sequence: TGTGCCACCAGCAGAGATTGGGGGCTTGAGACCCAGTACTTC. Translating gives CATSRDWGLETQYF. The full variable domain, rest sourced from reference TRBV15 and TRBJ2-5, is DAMVIQNPRYQVTQFGKPVTLSCSQTLNHNVMYWYQQKSSQAPKLLFHYYDKDFNNEADTPDNFQSRRPNTSFCFLDIRSPGLGDTAMYLCATSRDWGLETQYFGPGTRLLVL.

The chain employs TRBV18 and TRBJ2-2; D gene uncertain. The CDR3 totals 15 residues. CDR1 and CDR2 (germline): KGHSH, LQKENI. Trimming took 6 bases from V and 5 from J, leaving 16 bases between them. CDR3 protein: CASSLLESRTGELFF. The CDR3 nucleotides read TGTGCCAGCTCCCTACTCGAGAGCAGGACCGGGGAGCTGTTTTTT.

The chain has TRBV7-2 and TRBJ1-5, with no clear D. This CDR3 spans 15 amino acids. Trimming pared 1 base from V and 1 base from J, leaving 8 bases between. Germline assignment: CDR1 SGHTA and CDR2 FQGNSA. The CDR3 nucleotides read TGTGCCAGCAGCTTAGAAGGGTCCAGCAATCAGCCCCAGCATTTT. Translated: CASSLEGSSNQPQHF.

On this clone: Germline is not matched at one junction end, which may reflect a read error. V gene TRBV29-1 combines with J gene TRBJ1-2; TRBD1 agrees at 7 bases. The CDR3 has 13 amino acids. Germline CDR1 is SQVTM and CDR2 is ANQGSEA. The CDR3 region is CSVEDRTGALRAF. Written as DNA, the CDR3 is TGCAGCGTTGAAGATCGAACAGGGGCTCTTCGGGCCTTC.

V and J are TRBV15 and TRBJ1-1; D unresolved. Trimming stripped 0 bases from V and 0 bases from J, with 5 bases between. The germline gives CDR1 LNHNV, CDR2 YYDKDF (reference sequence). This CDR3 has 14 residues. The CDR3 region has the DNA TGTGCCACCAGCAGAGAACAAATGAACACTGAAGCTTTCTTT. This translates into CATSREQMNTEAFF.